The 28 T cell receptor beta chains presented below share a single source sample, sequenced in a study of T-cell memory formation after mild COVID-19. TCRdb called the 5' RACE reads again in MiXCR, with one record for every CDR3 protein. This table holds under 250,000 distinct CDR3 sequences, 15% found once. Source material: PBMCs or a T cell subset sorted from them (not recorded which). The receptors stem from an adult woman who had mild COVID-19 (a few samples of this study predate the infection). Cell type and time point are not known.

This clonotype was counted a few times. The chain links TRBV11-2 to TRBJ2-1; no reliable D call. There are 13 residues in the CDR3. From germline, CDR1 is SGHAT and CDR2 FQNNGV. Trimming cost V 2 bases and J 8 bases, with 10 bases left between them. The CDR3 region is CASSLTRSDEQFF. CDR3 DNA sequence: TGTGCCAGCAGCTTAACCAGGTCTGATGAGCAGTTCTTC.

V usage is TRBV20-1 and J usage is TRBJ2-6; D is unresolved. Germline V gene sequence: CDR1 DFQATT, CDR2 SNEGSKA (reference sequence). V shed 6 bases and J shed 9 bases, with 0 bases lying between them. There are 8 residues in the CDR3. The CDR3 region is CSANVLTF. Written as DNA, the CDR3 is TGCAGTGCCAACGTCCTGACTTTC.

The chain couples TRBV20-1 to TRBJ2-1; either TRBD1 or TRBD2 may supply D (5 bases each). The ends were cut back, 1 base at V and 0 bases at J, with 16 bases in the middle. The germline V gene has CDR1 DFQATT and CDR2 SNEGSKA (reference sequence). This CDR3 is 17 amino acids long. The CDR3 DNA is TGCAGTGCTAGAGCCCTCGGGGCTTGGAGCTCCTACAATGAGCAGTTCTTC. Translated, it gives CSARALGAWSSYNEQFF.

The genes are TRBV3-1 and TRBJ2-7; no clear D. This CDR3 has 13 amino acids. The germline V gene has CDR1 LGHDT and CDR2 YNNKEL (reference sequence). V lost 5 bases and J lost 0, with 8 bases in between. The CDR3 bases are TGTGCCAGCAGCTCGACTGACTCCTACGAGCAGTACTTC. This translates into CASSSTDSYEQYF.

This clonotype turned up a few times. The chain employs TRBV20-1 and TRBJ2-7; 11 nucleotides match TRBD2. From germline, CDR1 is DFQATT and CDR2 SNEGSKA (reference sequence). V lost 3 bases and J lost 3; bases outside the gene matches: 4. This CDR3 is 14 amino acids long. The CDR3 nucleotides read TGCAGTGCTAGGCGGGGGACTAGCGGCTACGAGCAGTACTTC. Translation: CSARRGTSGYEQYF.

This clonotype has only a few counts. The rearrangement joins TRBV9 to TRBJ2-1; D gene uncertain. This CDR3 region has 16 residues. Germline assignment: CDR1 SGDLS and CDR2 YYNGEE. V was cut by 0 bases and J by 2 bases, with 12 bases left in between. CDR3 in DNA: TGTGCCAGCAGCGTAGCGTCTGCACAGCCCTACAATGAGCAGTTCTTC. Protein sequence: CASSVASAQPYNEQFF.

This sequence joins TRBV4-3 and TRBJ2-1, with a possible D match to TRBD1 (6 bases). The V end was cut by 2 bases, the J end by 7 bases, with 12 bases between. In germline, CDR1 is LGHNA, CDR2 YSLEER. This CDR3 has 14 amino acids. The chain's CDR3 is CASSQSTRGNEQFF. The CDR3 bases are TGCGCCAGCAGCCAATCGACGAGGGGGAATGAGCAGTTCTTC.

The J gene is TRBJ1-1, the V gene TRBV6-6; D perhaps matches TRBD1 (6 bases). V lost 4 bases and J 1 base, leaving 16 bases between the germline ends. CDR3 length: 16 residues. Germline CDR1 reads MNHNY; CDR2 reads SVGAGI (reference sequence). The CDR3 coding sequence is TGTGCCAGCAGTTCGTCACAGGGACGGCGGAACACTGAAGCTTTCTTT. Amino acid sequence: CASSSSQGRRNTEAFF.

This clonotype was counted only a few times. For the CDR3, the DNA is TGTGCCAGCAGTTTGGACAGGCAAGCGGGTGAAGCTTTCTTT. Translating it yields CASSLDRQAGEAFF. The chain links TRBV12-3 or TRBV12-4 to TRBJ1-1; 7 bases fit TRBD1. V gave up 3 bases and J gave up 7 bases; unmatched junction bases: 8. The CDR3 is 14 amino acids.

The V and J genes are TRBV5-1 and TRBJ2-3; tentative D call: TRBD2 (5 bases). From germline, CDR1 is SGHRS and CDR2 YFSETQ. The CDR3 contains 16 residues. V was shortened by 4 bases and J by 1 base, with 16 bases between the two germline ends. DNA for the CDR3: TGCGCCAGCAGCCCCCCGAGGGAGTACGGCACAGATACGCAGTATTTT. Protein sequence: CASSPPREYGTDTQYF.

In its sample, this clonotype was seen many times. The gene calls are TRBV11-2 and TRBJ2-7; TRBD2 matches at 11 bases. This CDR3 has 15 residues. Germline CDR1 reads SGHAT; CDR2 reads FQNNGV. V gave up 6 bases and J gave up 5 bases; unmatched junction bases: 9. CDR3 sequence: CASRGIAGGPHEQYF. CDR3 coding DNA: TGTGCCAGCAGAGGCATAGCGGGAGGGCCCCACGAGCAGTACTTC. Filled out from reference TRBV11-2 and TRBJ2-7, the complete variable domain reads EAGVAQSPRYKIIEKRQSVAFWCNPISGHATLYWYQQILGQGPKLLIQFQNNGVVDDSQLPKDRFSAERLKGVDSTLKIQPAKLEDSAVYLCASRGIAGGPHEQYFGPGTRLTVT.

The chain carries TRBV3-1 and TRBJ2-7; D uncertain. Germline CDR1 LGHDT, CDR2 YNNKEL (reference sequence). The V end was cut by 1 base, the J end by 3 bases, with 4 bases between. This CDR3 is built from 12 residues. CDR3 amino acids: CASSQAYYEQYF. CDR3 nucleotide sequence: TGTGCCAGCAGCCAAGCTTACTACGAGCAGTACTTC.

The rearrangement links TRBV12-3 or TRBV12-4 to TRBJ2-1; TRBD2 matches 10 bases. After removal of 5 bases from V and 8 bases from J, the junction contained 12 bases not matched to a gene. The CDR3 is 16 amino acids. The CDR3 region is CASSERGGPHTYEQFF. Here the CDR3 DNA reads TGTGCCAGCAGTGAGCGGGGGGGGCCTCATACATATGAGCAGTTCTTC.

The chain has TRBV20-1 and TRBJ2-1, with 8 bases lining up with TRBD1. The CDR3 has 16 amino acids. The J segment lost 6 bases and the V segment lost 0 bases, leaving 10 bases of the junction unmatched. Germline CDR1 and CDR2: DFQATT and SNEGSKA (reference sequence). The CDR3 reads CSARDRGMGQANEQFF. The CDR3 region has the DNA TGCAGTGCTAGAGATCGGGGGATGGGACAGGCCAATGAGCAGTTCTTC.

The chain couples TRBV7-3 to TRBJ2-3; 8 nucleotides line up with TRBD2. With V trimmed by 1 base and J by 5 bases, 5 bases remained unmatched. The germline CDR1 and CDR2 sequences are SGHTA and FQGTGA. This CDR3 comprises 15 residues. CDR3: CASSLMSGSIDTQYF. Written as DNA, the CDR3 is TGTGCCAGCAGCTTAATGAGCGGGAGTATAGATACGCAGTATTTT.

Only a few counts were recorded for this clonotype. This chain joins TRBV20-1 and TRBJ2-5, with D perhaps given as TRBD1 or TRBD2 (6 bases each). V was pared by 1 base and J by 1 base, with 13 bases between. This CDR3 has 15 residues. CDR1 is DFQATT, CDR2 SNEGSKA, per germline (reference sequence). CDR3 nucleotide sequence: TGCAGTGCTAGAGCGCTTTGGGGGGCCCAAGAGACCCAGTACTTC. Its protein is CSARALWGAQETQYF.

V usage is TRBV7-2 and J usage is TRBJ1-1, with 8 nucleotides matching TRBD1. J was trimmed by 4 bases and V by 5 bases; bases with no gene match: 9. The CDR3 spans 15 residues. In germline, CDR1 is SGHTA, CDR2 FQGNSA. The CDR3 is CASSPRTGWATEAFF. CDR3 in DNA: TGTGCCAGCAGCCCAAGGACAGGGTGGGCCACTGAAGCTTTCTTT.

The rearrangement joins TRBV3-1 to TRBJ2-5; D may be TRBD2 (5 bases). V was clipped by 3 bases and J by 4 bases, with 15 bases between them. The CDR3 length is 15 residues. Germline loops: CDR1 LGHDT, CDR2 YNNKEL (reference sequence). The CDR3 loop is CASSHQLGGGETQYF. The CDR3 region has the DNA TGTGCCAGCAGCCACCAACTAGGAGGAGGAGAGACCCAGTACTTC.

This clonotype was seen only a few times. The chain carries TRBV7-9 and TRBJ1-5; a weak D match, TRBD1 (6 bases). Trimming took 6 bases from V and 1 from J, leaving 13 bases between them. Germline V gene data show CDR1 as SEHNR and CDR2 as FQNEAQ (reference sequence). There are 15 residues in the CDR3. CDR3 sequence reads: CASSDRGASNQPQHF. Here the CDR3 DNA reads TGTGCCAGCAGTGACCGGGGGGCGAGCAATCAGCCCCAGCATTTT.

This clonotype appeared many times. The CDR3 loop reads CSVLLRGSGNEQFF. The DNA for the CDR3 is TGCAGTGTCTTGTTGAGGGGATCGGGGAATGAGCAGTTCTTC. J is TRBJ2-1 and V is TRBV20-1, with D tentatively TRBD1 or TRBD2 (5 bases each). Germline CDR1 is DFQATT and CDR2 is SNEGSKA (reference sequence). The length of the CDR3 is 14 residues. V lost 7 bases and J 7 bases, leaving 20 bases between the germline ends.

This clonotype was recorded at least ten times. This sequence joins TRBV5-4 and TRBJ1-1; 7 nucleotides agree with TRBD1. Germline trimming cut 3 bases from V and 0 bases from J; bases unmatched to any gene: 17. Germline lookup yields CDR1 SGHNT and CDR2 YYREEE (reference sequence). The CDR3 sequence is 19 residues long. The CDR3 loop reads CASSYAKLRDRHMNTEAFF. DNA of the CDR3: TGTGCCAGCAGCTACGCGAAACTCCGGGACAGACATATGAACACTGAAGCTTTCTTT.

This clonotype has ten or more counts. This chain links TRBV20-1 with TRBJ2-2; D not certain. The V end lost 1 base, the J end lost 5 bases, and 5 bases lay between the germline ends. CDR3 size: 12 residues. Germline-derived CDR1 and CDR2 are DFQATT and SNEGSKA (reference sequence). For the CDR3, the DNA is TGCAGTGCTAGAGGAAGGACCGGGGAGCTGTTTTTT. Translation gives CSARGRTGELFF.

The rearrangement joins TRBV4-3 to TRBJ2-4; tentatively, D is TRBD2 (7 bases). CDR1 is LGHNA, CDR2 YSLEER, per germline. Trimming shortened V by 3 bases and J by 7 bases, and 19 bases separated the two germline ends. The CDR3 covers 16 residues. This chain's CDR3 is CASSQKQGGGRNIQYF. The CDR3 nucleotides read TGCGCCAGCAGCCAGAAACAGGGAGGGGGTCGGAACATTCAGTACTTC.

The gene calls are TRBV21-1 and TRBJ2-7; the table assigns TRBD2, which was not confirmed against the DNA. TRBV21-1 constitutes a pseudogene. The CDR3 is 16 residues long. The CDR3 bases are TGTGCCAGCAGCAAAGCCAAGGGACTAGCGGGAGGCGAGCAGTACTTC. Its translation: CASSKAKGLAGGEQYF.

This clonotype was observed a few times. The gene calls are TRBV12-3 or TRBV12-4 and TRBJ2-7; 7 nucleotides agree with TRBD1. This CDR3 spans 14 amino acids. Trimming cost V 7 bases and J 3 bases; bases outside gene matches: 9. CDR3 amino acids: CASNRQGAGYEQYF. In DNA form, the CDR3 reads TGTGCCAGCAACCGACAGGGCGCGGGCTACGAGCAGTACTTC.

The chain recombines TRBV5-1 with TRBJ2-3; tentative D call: TRBD2 (5 bases). The V and J ends lost 6 bases and 0 bases respectively, with 11 bases between them. The CDR3 covers 14 residues. Germline assignment: CDR1 SGHRS and CDR2 YFSETQ. The CDR3 spells CASKRLLSTDTQYF. CDR3 nucleotides: TGCGCCAGCAAGAGACTACTCAGCACAGATACGCAGTATTTT.

This clonotype showed up just a few times. This rearrangement joins TRBV9 to TRBJ2-3; D gene ambiguous. V lost 3 bases to trimming and J lost 4 bases, with 15 bases between them. This CDR3 spans 15 amino acids. Germline CDR1 and CDR2: SGDLS and YYNGEE. The CDR3: CASSARSQSADTQYF. In nucleotides, the CDR3 is TGTGCCAGCAGCGCTCGGTCCCAGTCGGCAGATACGCAGTATTTT. Full variable domain (outside the CDR3, taken from reference TRBV9 and TRBJ2-3): DSGVTQTPKHLITATGQRVTLRCSPRSGDLSVYWYQQSLDQGLQFLIQYYNGEERAKGNILERFSAQQFPDLHSELNLSSLELGDSALYFCASSARSQSADTQYFGPGTRLTVL.

The sample holds a few counts of this clonotype. The J gene is TRBJ1-5, the V gene TRBV20-1; maybe TRBD1 (6 bases). V was shortened by 6 bases and J by 3 bases, with 15 bases between the two germline ends. CDR3 length: 14 residues. CDR1 is DFQATT, CDR2 SNEGSKA, per germline (reference sequence). CDR3 nucleotides: TGCAGTGCAAACAGAGGGGGAGACAATCAGCCCCAGCATTTT. It encodes CSANRGGDNQPQHF.